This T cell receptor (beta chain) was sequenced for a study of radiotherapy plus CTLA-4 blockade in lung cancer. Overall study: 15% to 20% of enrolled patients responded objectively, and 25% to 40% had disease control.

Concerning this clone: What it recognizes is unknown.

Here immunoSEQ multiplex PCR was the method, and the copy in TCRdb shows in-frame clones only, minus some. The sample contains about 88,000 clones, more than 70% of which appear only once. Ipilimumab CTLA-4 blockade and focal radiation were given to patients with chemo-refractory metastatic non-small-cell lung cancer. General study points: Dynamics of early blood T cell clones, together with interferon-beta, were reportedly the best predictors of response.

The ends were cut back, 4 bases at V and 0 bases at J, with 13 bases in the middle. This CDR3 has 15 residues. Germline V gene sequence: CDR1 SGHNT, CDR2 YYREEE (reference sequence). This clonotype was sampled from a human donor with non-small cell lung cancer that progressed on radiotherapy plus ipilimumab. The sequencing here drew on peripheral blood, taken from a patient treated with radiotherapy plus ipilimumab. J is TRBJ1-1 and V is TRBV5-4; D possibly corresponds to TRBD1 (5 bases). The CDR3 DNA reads TGTGCCAGCAGCCACGCGGGACGGATGAACACTGAAGCTTTCTTT. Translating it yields CASSHAGRMNTEAFF.